This T cell receptor beta chain appears in the sequencing data of a study of blood T cell repertoires in COVID-19. Turning to the study itself: Samples taken during acute and convalescent COVID-19 were collected in the United States, Italy and Spain. PBMCs, B-cell-depleted T cells, or T cells were the source of the cDNA or gDNA that made up the material.

The CDR3 runs to 15 residues. From germline, CDR1 is LGHDT and CDR2 YNNKEL (reference sequence). The V end lost 1 base, the J end lost 6 bases, and 10 bases lay between the germline ends. Generated by immunoSEQ multiplex PCR, the TCRdb table keeps only in-frame clones and is missing some. The sample yields 70,000 to 100,000 clones, 89% seen once. Seattle cases were enrolled at active infection and followed longitudinally. Sequencing was done on a sample of peripheral blood. This clonotype was obtained from a man aged 45-65 years with COVID-19, enrolled during active disease. The chain uses TRBV3-1 (or the pseudogene TRBV3-2) and TRBJ1-6; perhaps TRBD1 as D (6 bases). CDR3 coding DNA: TGTGCCAGCAGCCAAGGAGGGGGAGTTAATTCACCCCTCCACTTT. It translates to CASSQGGGVNSPLHF.